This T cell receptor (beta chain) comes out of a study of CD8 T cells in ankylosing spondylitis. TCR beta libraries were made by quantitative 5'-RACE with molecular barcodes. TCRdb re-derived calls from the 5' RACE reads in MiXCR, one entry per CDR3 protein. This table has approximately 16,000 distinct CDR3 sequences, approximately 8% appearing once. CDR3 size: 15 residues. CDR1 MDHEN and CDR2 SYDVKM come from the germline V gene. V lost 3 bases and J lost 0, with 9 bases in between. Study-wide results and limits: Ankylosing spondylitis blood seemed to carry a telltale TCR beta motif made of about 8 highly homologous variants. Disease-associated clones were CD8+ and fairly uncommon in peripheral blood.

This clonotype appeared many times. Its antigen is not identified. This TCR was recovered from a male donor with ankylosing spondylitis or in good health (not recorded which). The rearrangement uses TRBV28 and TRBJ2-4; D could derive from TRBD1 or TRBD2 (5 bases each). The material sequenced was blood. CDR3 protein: CASSLPGLAKNIQYF. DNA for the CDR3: TGTGCCAGCAGTTTGCCGGGGCTAGCCAAAAACATTCAGTACTTC.